These T cell receptor beta chains were read from a single sample in a study of response to subunit inactivated influenza vaccine. Each CDR3 protein is one row after TCRdb ran MiXCR on the RT-PCR reads. Of about 700,000 distinct CDR3 sequences in the sample, approximately 14% were seen once. The starting material was PBMCs from blood, obtained 14 days before vaccination. The receptors shown here come from a man aged 50-60 years who received an inactivated influenza vaccine. CDR3s include the opening cysteine and the closing phenylalanine or tryptophan. Fields, in order: V gene, D gene, J gene, clone size, CDR3 protein, CDR3 DNA. D genes are given only for firm matches. Expanded clones are given a class, and other clones once, few, many or no size at all.

V gene: TRBV7-3
D gene: NA
J gene: TRBJ2-1
clone size: NA
CDR3 protein: CASSLLADNEQFF
CDR3 DNA: TGTGCCAGCAGCTTACTAGCAGATAATGAGCAGTTCTTC

V gene: TRBV9
D gene: TRBD2
J gene: TRBJ2-5
clone size: few
CDR3 protein: CASSVGGAGKETQYF
CDR3 DNA: TGTGCCAGCAGCGTAGGAGGAGCGGGAAAAGAGACCCAGTACTTC

V gene: TRBV7-8
D gene: NA
J gene: TRBJ2-3
clone size: many
CDR3 protein: CASSSDLADTQYF
CDR3 DNA: TGTGCCAGCAGCTCAGACCTAGCAGATACGCAGTATTTT

V gene: TRBV27
D gene: NA
J gene: TRBJ2-7
clone size: NA
CDR3 protein: CASSLVGRGDEQYF
CDR3 DNA: TGTGCCAGCAGTTTAGTTGGCAGGGGGGACGAGCAGTACTTC

V gene: TRBV20-1
D gene: NA
J gene: TRBJ1-2
clone size: many
CDR3 protein: CSAGGGRTRRGYTF
CDR3 DNA: TGCAGTGCCGGGGGGGGGCGCACCCGCCGTGGCTACACCTTC

V gene: TRBV2
D gene: NA
J gene: TRBJ1-2
clone size: few
CDR3 protein: CASSELRGGAANYGYTF
CDR3 DNA: TGTGCCAGCAGTGAACTAAGAGGGGGTGCCGCTAACTATGGCTACACCTTC

V gene: TRBV5-4
D gene: NA
J gene: TRBJ1-1
clone size: NA
CDR3 protein: CASSLAGGSTEAFF
CDR3 DNA: TGTGCCAGCAGCTTGGCCGGGGGGAGCACTGAAGCTTTCTTT

V gene: TRBV12-3/TRBV12-4
D gene: TRBD1
J gene: TRBJ1-5
clone size: many
CDR3 protein: CASTLGQGGYQPQHF
CDR3 DNA: TGTGCCAGCACCCTGGGACAGGGAGGATATCAGCCCCAGCATTTT

V gene: TRBV4-3
D gene: NA
J gene: TRBJ1-6
clone size: NA
CDR3 protein: CASSQDRANSPLHF
CDR3 DNA: TGCGCCAGCAGCCAAGATCGAGCAAATTCACCCCTCCACTTT

V gene: TRBV30
D gene: NA
J gene: TRBJ2-1
clone size: NA
CDR3 protein: CAWTKGLPGDEQFF
CDR3 DNA: TGTGCCTGGACAAAAGGACTTCCCGGGGATGAGCAGTTCTTC

V gene: TRBV20-1
D gene: NA
J gene: TRBJ1-1
clone size: few
CDR3 protein: CSARDSAGGATEAFF
CDR3 DNA: TGCAGTGCTAGAGACTCAGCCGGGGGTGCGACTGAAGCTTTCTTT

V gene: TRBV7-2
D gene: NA
J gene: TRBJ2-2
clone size: few
CDR3 protein: CASSLEWIPHTGELFF
CDR3 DNA: TGTGCCAGCAGCTTAGAATGGATTCCCCACACCGGGGAGCTGTTTTTT

V gene: TRBV7-6
D gene: NA
J gene: TRBJ2-5
clone size: few
CDR3 protein: CASSPEGGTGAFAQYF
CDR3 DNA: TGTGCCAGCAGCCCGGAAGGAGGGACGGGGGCTTTTGCCCAGTACTTC

V gene: TRBV20-1
D gene: NA
J gene: TRBJ2-1
clone size: few
CDR3 protein: CSARDSLERRDNEQFF
CDR3 DNA: TGCAGTGCTAGAGATAGTTTGGAACGGCGGGACAATGAGCAGTTCTTC

V gene: TRBV20-1
D gene: NA
J gene: TRBJ1-5
clone size: NA
CDR3 protein: CSAHRGNPNQPQHF
CDR3 DNA: TGCAGTGCCCATCGGGGGAATCCCAATCAGCCCCAGCATTTT

V gene: TRBV20-1
D gene: NA
J gene: TRBJ1-1
clone size: NA
CDR3 protein: CSARVLAYAMNTEAFF
CDR3 DNA: TGCAGTGCTAGAGTACTGGCATACGCTATGAACACTGAAGCTTTCTTT

V gene: TRBV4-3
D gene: NA
J gene: TRBJ2-5
clone size: few
CDR3 protein: CASSQDYPAETQYF
CDR3 DNA: TGCGCCAGCAGCCAAGATTATCCGGCAGAGACCCAGTACTTC

V gene: TRBV11-2
D gene: TRBD1
J gene: TRBJ1-2
clone size: few
CDR3 protein: CASSDTQGASGYTF
CDR3 DNA: TGTGCCAGCAGCGACACGCAGGGGGCCAGTGGCTACACCTTC

V gene: TRBV24-1
D gene: TRBD2
J gene: TRBJ2-3
clone size: many
CDR3 protein: CATSDFPSRLAGAKDTQYF
CDR3 DNA: TGTGCCACCAGTGATTTCCCTTCTCGACTAGCGGGAGCTAAAGATACGCAGTATTTT

V gene: TRBV20-1
D gene: TRBD1
J gene: TRBJ1-4
clone size: few
CDR3 protein: CSARLQGGTELFF
CDR3 DNA: TGCAGTGCTAGATTACAGGGGGGGACGGAACTGTTTTTT

V gene: TRBV11-2
D gene: TRBD2
J gene: TRBJ2-1
clone size: NA
CDR3 protein: CASSLRVIAGGHKIYNEQFF
CDR3 DNA: TGTGCCAGCAGCCTACGGGTAATAGCGGGAGGCCACAAGATATACAATGAGCAGTTCTTC

V gene: TRBV5-1
D gene: NA
J gene: TRBJ2-4
clone size: few
CDR3 protein: CASSPAGVSKNIQYF
CDR3 DNA: TGCGCCAGCAGCCCGGCAGGGGTATCCAAAAACATTCAGTACTTC